A single sample gave rise to the 19 T cell receptor beta chains below, sequenced in a study of Ad26.COV2.S vaccination and SARS-CoV-2 variants. Only in-frame clones appear in the TCRdb table, and some are missing; sequencing was by immunoSEQ multiplex PCR. This sample has 400,000 to 450,000 clones, with around 92% found just once. Treatment in this sample: around 19 received Ad26.COV2.S at low or high dose, single or two shots; 5 received placebo; per-sample allocation not given. Sample collection was performed on day 63 after the first vaccine or placebo injection. The sequencing used peripheral blood, collected in a trial of Ad26.COV2.S vaccine versus placebo. Receptor source: a person between 18 and 65 years old who received the Ad26.COV2.S COVID-19 vaccine or a placebo.

The chain joins TRBV9 to TRBJ1-1; 7 nucleotides match TRBD1. The CDR3 sequence is 16 residues long. Germline-derived CDR1 and CDR2 are SGDLS and YYNGEE. Losses at the gene ends were 0 bases for V and 1 base for J; bases not matched to a gene: 6. Written as DNA, the CDR3 is TGTGCCAGCAGCGTAGCGCTCACAGGGGCGAACACTGAAGCTTTCTTT. Amino acid sequence: CASSVALTGANTEAFF.

V is TRBV9 and J is TRBJ2-1; 10 nucleotides match TRBD2. V gave up 3 bases and J gave up 5 bases; unmatched junction bases: 8. The germline gives CDR1 SGDLS, CDR2 YYNGEE. This CDR3 region has 16 residues. This CDR3 is CASSGKPSGGNNEQFF. The CDR3 coding sequence is TGTGCCAGCAGCGGAAAGCCTAGCGGGGGCAACAATGAGCAGTTCTTC.

The chain employs TRBV5-6 and TRBJ1-2; D remains ambiguous. Trimming stripped 0 bases from V and 4 bases from J, with 10 bases between. The CDR3 extends over 14 amino acids. Germline values: CDR1 SGHDT, CDR2 YYEEEE. DNA of the CDR3: TGTGCCAGCAGCTTGGCCGCGCCCTCCTATGGCTACACCTTC. Residues: CASSLAAPSYGYTF. Full variable domain (rest looked up from reference TRBV5-6 and TRBJ1-2): DAGVTQSPTHLIKTRGQQVTLRCSPKSGHDTVSWYQQALGQGPQFIFQYYEEEERQRGNFPDRFSGHQFPNYSSELNVNALLLGDSALYLCASSLAAPSYGYTFGSGTRLTVV.

The V and J genes are TRBV7-8 and TRBJ2-3; 9 positions match TRBD2. Germline V gene data show CDR1 as SGHVS and CDR2 as FQNEAQ. The CDR3 is made up of 15 amino acids. With V trimmed by 5 bases and J by 2 bases, 5 bases remained unmatched. The CDR3 sequence is CASSRAGGSTDTQYF. Here the CDR3 DNA reads TGTGCCAGCAGCCGAGCGGGGGGTTCCACAGATACGCAGTATTTT.

V usage is TRBV28 and J usage is TRBJ1-5; D is unresolved. Germline CDR1 MDHEN, CDR2 SYDVKM. The CDR3 covers 15 residues. V was cut by 3 bases and J by 5 bases, with 14 bases left in between. DNA for the CDR3: TGTGCCAGCAGTTTTTTGCGGGGAGGATATCAGCCCCAGCATTTT. As protein: CASSFLRGGYQPQHF.

The V gene is TRBV4-3, the J gene TRBJ2-3; the match to TRBD2 covers 11 bases. Per the germline V gene, CDR1 is LGHNA and CDR2 is YSLEER. The CDR3 contains 16 residues. Trimming at V came to 3 bases and at J to 3 bases, leaving 5 bases not matched to a gene. CDR3 region: CASSQVAGGPTDTQYF. Here the CDR3 DNA reads TGCGCCAGCAGCCAGGTAGCGGGGGGGCCGACAGATACGCAGTATTTT.

The chain joins TRBV30 to TRBJ1-1; no clear D gene. Germline V gives CDR1 GTSNPN, CDR2 SVGIG (reference sequence). The length of the CDR3 is 15 residues. V lost 2 bases, J lost 3 bases, and 16 bases lay in between. CDR3 residues: CAWSLTPGRYTEAFF. CDR3 nucleotides: TGTGCCTGGAGTCTCACCCCTGGGCGTTACACTGAAGCTTTCTTT.

This sequence joins TRBV28 and TRBJ2-1; 8 bases map to TRBD2. With V trimmed by 2 bases and J by 8 bases, 11 bases remained unmatched. Germline loops: CDR1 MDHEN, CDR2 SYDVKM. The CDR3 consists of 16 residues. DNA for the CDR3: TGTGCCAGCAGTTTAGAGACTAGCGTGGGTTCGGATGAGCAGTTCTTC. The encoded protein is CASSLETSVGSDEQFF.

This clone was observed a single time. J is TRBJ2-1 and V is TRBV19; perhaps D is TRBD1 or TRBD2 (6 bases each). Germline CDR1 and CDR2: LNHDA and SQIVND (reference sequence). The CDR3 is 14 residues long. Trimming removed 7 bases at V and 7 bases at J, with 17 bases between. CDR3 DNA: TGTGCCAGTACAGAAAGGGGGGTCGAGAATGAGCAGTTCTTC. It encodes CASTERGVENEQFF. The full variable domain, completed using reference TRBV19 and TRBJ2-1, is DGGITQSPKYLFRKEGQNVTLSCEQNLNHDAMYWYRQDPGQGLRLIYYSQIVNDFQKGDIAEGYSVSREKKESFPLTVTSAQKNPTAFYLCASTERGVENEQFFGPGTRLTVL.

The chain has TRBV7-8 and TRBJ2-7; 9 nucleotides match TRBD1. CDR3 length equals 17 residues. Trimming took 3 bases from V and 3 from J; bases not matched to a gene: 12. Looked up from germline, CDR1 is SGHVS and CDR2 is FQNEAQ. For the CDR3, the DNA is TGTGCCAGCAGCTTGGGTTCGGGGACAGGGAAAATCTACGAGCAGTACTTC. This codes for CASSLGSGTGKIYEQYF.

The genes are TRBV6-6 and TRBJ1-2, with D perhaps matching TRBD1 (5 bases). Germline V lookup: CDR1 MNHNY, CDR2 SVGAGI (reference sequence). The CDR3 has 15 amino acids. Trimming cost V 8 bases and J 7 bases, with 23 bases left between them. CDR3 amino acids: CASSWKLEGTTGYTF. DNA of the CDR3: TGTGCCAGCTCATGGAAGCTCGAAGGGACCACTGGCTACACCTTC.

This sequence joins TRBV19 and TRBJ2-7; D remains ambiguous. The germline V gene encodes CDR1 LNHDA and CDR2 SQIVND (reference sequence). The germline V and J ends were trimmed by 5 bases and 2 bases, with 13 bases remaining between them. The CDR3 is 14 amino acids. The CDR3 DNA follows: TGTGCCAGTAGTTATGAACGCGGCCCCTACGAGCAGTACTTC. Translating it yields CASSYERGPYEQYF.

V is TRBV4-1 and J is TRBJ1-5, with 9 nucleotides matching TRBD1. The CDR3 covers 18 residues. V shed 3 bases and J 3 bases; nucleotides not matched to a gene: 12. Per the germline V gene, CDR1 is MGHRA and CDR2 is YSYEKL. The CDR3 region is CASSQTAGTGNINQPQHF. In DNA, the CDR3 is TGCGCCAGCAGCCAGACCGCCGGGACAGGGAACATCAATCAGCCCCAGCATTTT.

The V gene is TRBV4-3, the J gene TRBJ2-1; 8 bases match TRBD2. Germline V gene lookup returns CDR1 LGHNA and CDR2 YSLEER. The V segment lost 4 bases and the J segment 1 base; nucleotides outside the gene matches: 3. The CDR3 has 15 residues. The CDR3 sequence is CASSRSGGSYNEQFF. DNA for the CDR3: TGCGCCAGCAGCCGAAGCGGGGGTTCCTACAATGAGCAGTTCTTC.

The chain is built from TRBV5-5 and TRBJ1-5, with 9 bases lining up with TRBD1. The CDR3 has 15 residues. V was pared by 4 bases and J by 5 bases, with 7 bases of the junction left unmatched. The germline CDR1 and CDR2 sequences are SGHKS and YYEKEE (reference sequence). DNA of the CDR3: TGTGCCAGCAGCCCTATACAGGGGGCGTATCAGCCCCAGCATTTT. This gives the protein CASSPIQGAYQPQHF.

In its sample, this clone was seen a few times. V usage is TRBV6-2 or TRBV6-3 and J usage is TRBJ1-1; D perhaps matches TRBD1 (5 bases). The V and J ends lost 0 bases and 5 bases respectively, with 10 bases between them. CDR1 and CDR2 (germline): MNHEY, SVGEGT. CDR3 length: 14 residues. CDR3 in DNA: TGTGCCAGCAGTTACTCGGGGGAAGGGACTGAAGCTTTCTTT. Translated: CASSYSGEGTEAFF.

This CDR3 reads CASSPRAGGGYTF. CDR3 in DNA: TGTGCCAGCTCACCACGGGCAGGGGGAGGCTACACCTTC. The V call is TRBV18, the J call TRBJ1-2, with 7 bases that match TRBD1. V gave up 1 base and J gave up 8 bases; unmatched junction bases: 4. The length of the CDR3 is 13 residues. Germline-derived CDR1 and CDR2 are KGHSH and LQKENI. Based on the CDR3 plus reference TRBV18 and TRBJ1-2, the full variable domain is NAGVMQNPRHLVRRRGQEARLRCSPMKGHSHVYWYRQLPEEGLKFMVYLQKENIIDESGMPKERFSAEFPKEGPSILRIQQVVRGDSAAYFCASSPRAGGGYTFGSGTRLTVV.

The chain joins TRBV7-6 to TRBJ2-1; tentative D call: TRBD1 (5 bases). The CDR3 runs to 16 residues. Looked up from germline, CDR1 is SGHVS and CDR2 is FNYEAQ. Deletions cut 2 bases from V and 6 bases from J, with 17 bases between. The DNA of the CDR3 is TGTGCCAGCAGCTTACAAGGGGTCCTTGCCTCCAATGAGCAGTTCTTC. This encodes CASSLQGVLASNEQFF.

The chain couples TRBV11-2 to TRBJ1-5; TRBD1 agrees at 8 bases. The germline gives CDR1 SGHAT, CDR2 FQNNGV. The CDR3 has 17 amino acids. V was pared by 2 bases and J by 4 bases, with 10 bases of the junction left unmatched. Written as DNA, the CDR3 is TGTGCCAGCAGCTTAAATACAGGGGGAGGTTGGAATCAGCCCCAGCATTTT. Residues: CASSLNTGGGWNQPQHF.